Listed below are T cell receptor beta chains from one sample, sequenced in a study of T cells after yellow fever vaccination. In TCRdb, the 5' RACE reads were re-called with MiXCR into one record per CDR3 protein. The sample has approximately 140,000 distinct CDR3 sequences, roughly 8% seen once; the top ten hold around 0.73%. This specimen consisted of CD4+ T cells sorted from PBMCs, obtained 5 days after the yellow fever booster vaccination. These receptors were collected from a man aged 25-45 years who received the YFV17D yellow fever vaccine. Each CDR3 is given with its conserved first and last residue. D genes are given only for firm matches. Size values are once, few and many counts, or a class for expanded clones, and some rows have none.

v_gene: TRBV7-9
d_gene: NA
abundance: many
j_gene: TRBJ2-5
CDR3nt: TGTGCCGTCGGGTCCGTTGGGGAGACCCAGTACTTC
CDR3aa: CAVGSVGETQYF

v_gene: TRBV29-1
d_gene: TRBD1
abundance: many
j_gene: TRBJ2-7
CDR3nt: TGCAGCGTTAAAACGGGACAGGCGAGCTCCTACGAGCAGTACTTC
CDR3aa: CSVKTGQASSYEQYF

v_gene: TRBV5-6
d_gene: NA
abundance: many
j_gene: TRBJ2-7
CDR3nt: TGTGCCAGCAGCTTGGGTTCCAGGGGCTACGAGCAGTACTTC
CDR3aa: CASSLGSRGYEQYF

v_gene: TRBV20-1
d_gene: TRBD2
abundance: many
j_gene: TRBJ2-1
CDR3nt: TGCAGTGCTAGAGGCTCCACGGGACTAGCAGGCTCGGGTGAGCAGTTCTTC
CDR3aa: CSARGSTGLAGSGEQFF

v_gene: TRBV25-1
d_gene: NA
abundance: many
j_gene: TRBJ2-3
CDR3nt: TGTGCCAGCAGTGAAGTAGGCAAGTCGCAGTATTTT
CDR3aa: CASSEVGKSQYF

v_gene: TRBV29-1
d_gene: TRBD2
abundance: many
j_gene: TRBJ2-1
CDR3nt: TGCAGCGTTGGGGAGGGACCGGCCGGAGAGCAGTTCTTC
CDR3aa: CSVGEGPAGEQFF

v_gene: TRBV12-3/TRBV12-4
d_gene: NA
abundance: few
j_gene: TRBJ1-2
CDR3nt: TGTGCCAGCAGTTCAAGGGATGGCTATGGCTACACCTTC
CDR3aa: CASSSRDGYGYTF

v_gene: TRBV4-3
d_gene: NA
abundance: NA
j_gene: TRBJ1-5
CDR3nt: TGCGCCAGCAGCCAAGGATCGGGGGCAGGTAGCAATCAGCCCCAGCATTTT
CDR3aa: CASSQGSGAGSNQPQHF

v_gene: TRBV7-2
d_gene: TRBD2
abundance: NA
j_gene: TRBJ2-5
CDR3nt: TGTGCCAGCACCCCGGGACTAGCGGGAGGAGAGACCCAGTACTTC
CDR3aa: CASTPGLAGGETQYF

v_gene: TRBV10-1
d_gene: NA
abundance: many
j_gene: TRBJ2-2
CDR3nt: TGCGCCAGCAGCTTTGGGACTGCGAACACCGGGGAGCTGTTTTTT
CDR3aa: CASSFGTANTGELFF

v_gene: TRBV12-3/TRBV12-4
d_gene: NA
abundance: many
j_gene: TRBJ2-1
CDR3nt: TGTGCCAGCAGGAGCAACGTAGTGGGCAATGAGCAGTTCTTC
CDR3aa: CASRSNVVGNEQFF

v_gene: TRBV7-2
d_gene: NA
abundance: few
j_gene: TRBJ2-7
CDR3nt: TGTGCCAGCAGCTCCCAGGGGGGCCTCTCCTACGAGCAGTACTTC
CDR3aa: CASSSQGGLSYEQYF

v_gene: TRBV3-1
d_gene: NA
abundance: many
j_gene: TRBJ1-1
CDR3nt: TGTGCCAGCAGCAGGGGCAACACTGAAGCTTTCTTT
CDR3aa: CASSRGNTEAFF

v_gene: TRBV20-1
d_gene: TRBD1
abundance: many
j_gene: TRBJ2-7
CDR3nt: TGCAGTGCTGAGGGGGCATACGAGCAGTACTTC
CDR3aa: CSAEGAYEQYF

v_gene: TRBV15
d_gene: TRBD2
abundance: many
j_gene: TRBJ2-1
CDR3nt: TGTGCCACCAGCAGAGACGACGGCGGGAGTCGGGCTAGCAATGAGCAGTTCTTC
CDR3aa: CATSRDDGGSRASNEQFF

v_gene: TRBV6-6
d_gene: TRBD1
abundance: many
j_gene: TRBJ1-1
CDR3nt: TGTGCCACCTCCGGGACAGCGAACACTGAAGCTTTCTTT
CDR3aa: CATSGTANTEAFF

v_gene: TRBV5-1
d_gene: TRBD1
abundance: many
j_gene: TRBJ1-4
CDR3nt: TGCGCCAGCAGAAGCGGGGGGACAGGGACTGAAAAACTGTTTTTT
CDR3aa: CASRSGGTGTEKLFF

v_gene: TRBV5-4
d_gene: TRBD2
abundance: many
j_gene: TRBJ2-1
CDR3nt: TGTGCCAGCAGCTTGACTAGCGGGAGGGGCAATGAGCAGTTCTTC
CDR3aa: CASSLTSGRGNEQFF

v_gene: TRBV2
d_gene: NA
abundance: few
j_gene: TRBJ1-2
CDR3nt: TGTGCCAGCAGTTCCACTTCAGGCGGCTACACCTTC
CDR3aa: CASSSTSGGYTF

v_gene: TRBV27
d_gene: TRBD1
abundance: many
j_gene: TRBJ2-5
CDR3nt: TGTGCCAGCTGGCGGACAGGGGGAGAGACCCAGTACTTC
CDR3aa: CASWRTGGETQYF

v_gene: TRBV12-5
d_gene: TRBD1
abundance: NA
j_gene: TRBJ2-2
CDR3nt: TGTGCTAGTGGTCTACGGACAGGGAACACCGGGGAGCTGTTTTTT
CDR3aa: CASGLRTGNTGELFF

v_gene: TRBV5-1
d_gene: NA
abundance: many
j_gene: TRBJ1-5
CDR3nt: TGCGCCAGCAGCTTGACGGGACTGGGTAATCAGCCCCAGCATTTT
CDR3aa: CASSLTGLGNQPQHF

v_gene: TRBV30
d_gene: NA
abundance: many
j_gene: TRBJ2-1
CDR3nt: TGTGCCTGGAGTGGATACCGGACGGAGGATAGCTCCTACAATGAGCAGTTCTTC
CDR3aa: CAWSGYRTEDSSYNEQFF

v_gene: TRBV2
d_gene: NA
abundance: NA
j_gene: TRBJ2-7
CDR3nt: TGTGCCAGCAGTTTTTTCCAGGGAAATAACTACGAGCAGTACTTC
CDR3aa: CASSFFQGNNYEQYF